Following are 2 T cell receptor beta chains from one sample sequenced in a study of T cell clones after liver transplantation. TCRdb keeps only in-frame clones here, not all; method: immunoSEQ multiplex PCR. The table includes 50,000 or so clones, 86% detected once. Specimen: CD8+ T cells from blood, collected 12 months after liver transplant. Every receptor here comes from a human patient who received a liver transplant. A subset of T cells may come from the graft donor.

The chain has TRBV11-2 and TRBJ2-3; the match to TRBD2 covers 7 bases. Germline CDR1 SGHAT, CDR2 FQNNGV. The trim removed 1 base at V and 8 bases at J, leaving 12 bases unmatched. CDR3 size: 16 residues. The chain's CDR3 is CASSLGEGGFHGTQYF. The DNA for the CDR3 is TGTGCCAGCAGCTTAGGGGAGGGCGGATTTCATGGTACGCAGTATTTT.

The CDR3: CAWSVRGGKETQYF. The DNA for the CDR3 is TGTGCCTGGAGTGTACGTGGGGGAAAAGAGACCCAGTACTTC. V usage is TRBV30 and J usage is TRBJ2-5; possibly TRBD1 or TRBD2 for D (5 bases each). Germline CDR1 is GTSNPN and CDR2 is SVGIG (reference sequence). Trimming took off 0 bases at V and 3 bases at J, with 11 bases between the two ends. The CDR3 is made up of 14 amino acids.